A selection of T cell receptor beta chains follows, all from one sample in a study of blood T cell repertoires in COVID-19. Generated by immunoSEQ multiplex PCR, the TCRdb table keeps only in-frame clones and is missing some. Of roughly 150,000 clones detected, 86% appear once; the ten largest clones hold about 3.9%. The sequenced sample consisted of peripheral blood. The source is a woman in her seventies with acute or convalescent COVID-19. Both conserved end residues are part of each CDR3. D genes are given only for firm matches. Size is omitted from some rows. Given values are once, few, many or a class for expanded clones.

>TRBD1|17|TRBJ1-6|TRBV7-9|.
TGTGCCAGCAGCTTAATACGGGACAGGGCAAAGAATTCACCCCTCCACTTT
CASSLIRDRAKNSPLHF
>.|15|TRBJ1-1|TRBV6-2/TRBV6-3|.
TGTGCCAGCAGATACGTAATGACAGGGAACACTGAAGCTTTCTTT
CASRYVMTGNTEAFF
>.|14|TRBJ2-3|TRBV19|.
TGTGCCAGTAGTATTCAGCTCGGGGCAGATACGCAGTATTTT
CASSIQLGADTQYF
>TRBD1|19|TRBJ1-1|TRBV13|.
TGTGCCAGCAGCTTATTTTGGACAGGGGGCTTGGTCAAGAACACTGAAGCTTTCTTT
CASSLFWTGGLVKNTEAFF
>.|14|TRBJ1-2|TRBV6-5|.
TGTGCCAGCAGTTACGCAGGGTTAGACTATGGCTACACCTTC
CASSYAGLDYGYTF
>.|16|TRBJ1-6|TRBV4-2|.
TGTGCCAGCAGCCAAGAGGGGGGAGGATATAATTCACCCCTCCACTTT
CASSQEGGGYNSPLHF
>.|12|TRBJ1-6|TRBV11-2|few
TGTGCCAGCAGCTTGAAGTCCGGGCCCCTCCACTTT
CASSLKSGPLHF
>TRBD1|16|TRBJ2-5|TRBV11-3|.
TGTGCCAGCAGCTTAGGGAGACAGGGCGGGCAAGAGACCCAGTACTTC
CASSLGRQGGQETQYF
>TRBD1|14|TRBJ1-5|TRBV29-1|.
TGCAGCGTTGTGGAGGGGGCTATGGGACAGCCCCAGCATTTT
CSVVEGAMGQPQHF
>TRBD1|14|TRBJ2-1|TRBV5-1|.
TGCGCCAGCAGCAAGGACAGGGGCCACAATGAGCAGTTCTTC
CASSKDRGHNEQFF
>.|13|TRBJ1-5|TRBV30|.
TGTGCCTGGACTCCGGGGGGCAATCAGCCCCAGCATTTT
CAWTPGGNQPQHF
>.|13|TRBJ1-5|TRBV10-3|.
TGTGCCATCAGGGACAGTAGCAATCAGCCCCAGCATTTT
CAIRDSSNQPQHF
>.|15|TRBJ1-1|TRBV6-5|.
TGTGCCAGCAGAAATCGACAGCTCTCGGGCACTGAAGCTTTCTTT
CASRNRQLSGTEAFF
>.|14|TRBJ2-3|TRBV6-2/TRBV6-3|.
TGTGCCAGCAGTTACCTAGGATTGTCAGATACGCAGTATTTT
CASSYLGLSDTQYF
>.|15|TRBJ2-1|TRBV7-6|.
TGTGCCAGCAGCTTAGAGTCGGACTCGGCAAATGAGCAGTTCTTC
CASSLESDSANEQFF
>TRBD1|16|TRBJ2-3|TRBV11-1|.
TGTGCCAGCAGCTTAAACGCAGGGGGCCCTTCAGATACGCAGTATTTT
CASSLNAGGPSDTQYF
>.|15|TRBJ2-7|TRBV7-9|.
TGTGCCAGCAGCCCTTTAGGGGGGGGGTCCTACGAGCAGTACTTC
CASSPLGGGSYEQYF
>TRBD1|10|TRBJ1-2|TRBV29-1|.
TGCAGCGTTGAAGGGGACAGGGGGTTCTTC
CSVEGDRGFF
>TRBD1|14|TRBJ2-5|TRBV28|.
TGTGCCAGCAGCCCGACAGGGGGAACAGAGACCCAGTACTTC
CASSPTGGTETQYF
>TRBD1|13|TRBJ1-5|TRBV6-1|.
TGTGCCGGCCAGGGGGAAGTAAATCAGCCCCAGCATTTT
CAGQGEVNQPQHF
>TRBD1|14|TRBJ1-1|TRBV7-9|few
TGTGCCAGCAGCAAGACAGGGGGGGACACTGAAGCTTTCTTT
CASSKTGGDTEAFF
>.|14|TRBJ2-6|TRBV7-2|.
TGTGCCACCACAGCTTCTGGTGGGGCCAACGTCCTGACTTTC
CATTASGGANVLTF
>TRBD2|15|TRBJ2-7|TRBV11-2|.
TGTGCCAGCAGCTTAGAGACTAGCGGGAGCGCCGAGCAGTACTTC
CASSLETSGSAEQYF
>TRBD2|14|TRBJ2-2|TRBV24-1|.
TGTGCCACCAGTGGCGGGGGGGCAGCCGGGGAGCTGTTTTTT
CATSGGGAAGELFF
>.|15|TRBJ2-6|TRBV6-6|.
TGTGCCAGCAGTCAGACAGACTCTGGGGCCAACGTCCTGACTTTC
CASSQTDSGANVLTF
>TRBD1|14|TRBJ1-5|TRBV2|.
TGTGCCAGCGCACGGACAGGGGACAATCAGCCCCAGCATTTT
CASARTGDNQPQHF
>.|15|TRBJ2-1|TRBV6-1|.
TGTGCCAGCAGTGAGCAAGTGATACAGGGCAATGAGCAGTTCTTC
CASSEQVIQGNEQFF
>.|12|TRBJ1-2|TRBV19|.
TGTGCCAGTAGTATAGTCACAGGGTCTTACACCTTC
CASSIVTGSYTF
>.|14|TRBJ1-5|TRBV2|.
TGTGCCAGCAGTGAAGAACGGACTAATCAGCCCCAGCATTTT
CASSEERTNQPQHF
>.|13|TRBJ1-2|TRBV3-1/TRBV3-2|.
TGTGCCAGCAGCCAAGAGCAGGGGCGAAGGCACTTATTC
CASSQEQGRRHLF
>TRBD2|14|TRBJ2-7|TRBV28|.
TGTGCCAGCAGTTTACTCGGACTAGCCCACGAGCAGTACTTC
CASSLLGLAHEQYF
>TRBD2|14|TRBJ2-3|TRBV4-2|.
TGTGCCAGCAGCCGGGGCGGGGGGGGAGATACGCAGTATTTT
CASSRGGGGDTQYF
>.|15|TRBJ1-5|TRBV2|once
TGTGCCAGCAGGAGGGGGAGTTATAGCAATCAGCCCCAGCATTTT
CASRRGSYSNQPQHF
>.|12|TRBJ1-6|TRBV28|.
TGTGCCAGCAGTTCAGGCGATTCACCCCTCCACTTT
CASSSGDSPLHF
>.|12|TRBJ1-3|TRBV7-9|.
TGTGCGGGTGGGCTGACTGGAAACACCATATATTTT
CAGGLTGNTIYF
>.|12|TRBJ1-1|TRBV14|.
TGTGCCAGCAGCCAAACCGGCAGAGGAGCTTTCTTT
CASSQTGRGAFF
>.|17|TRBJ2-7|TRBV15|.
TGTGCCACCAGCAGGGACCTAGGGGCGGTGGGCTCCTACGAGCAGTACTTC
CATSRDLGAVGSYEQYF
>.|12|TRBJ2-7|TRBV3-1/TRBV3-2|.
TGTGCCAGCAGCCAAGGCGTCTGGGAGCAGTACTTC
CASSQGVWEQYF
>TRBD2|10|TRBJ2-1|TRBV12-3/TRBV12-4|.
TGTGCCAGCAGGAGCGGGAGCTTGTTCTTC
CASRSGSLFF
>.|13|TRBJ2-2|TRBV5-4|.
TGTGCCAGCAGCTTGGCTGAGACCGGGGAGCTGTTTTTT
CASSLAETGELFF
>.|12|TRBJ1-1|TRBV29-1|.
TGCAGCGCGAGAGGGGGGGGATATGAAGCTTTCTTT
CSARGGGYEAFF
>TRBD1|16|TRBJ2-2|TRBV19|.
TGTGCCAGTACCGGGATGTCCAGGGGGCTTGCCGGGGAGCTGTTTTTT
CASTGMSRGLAGELFF
>.|17|TRBJ2-6|TRBV6-2/TRBV6-3|.
TGTGCCAGCAGTTACTCGAGAGGGAGCACCGGGGCCAACGTCCTGACTTTC
CASSYSRGSTGANVLTF
>.|15|TRBJ1-2|TRBV7-8|few
TGTGCCAGCAGCCAAATGATCCAGGGTGGCTATGGCTACACCTTC
CASSQMIQGGYGYTF
>TRBD1|19|TRBJ1-2|TRBV27|.
TGTGCCAGCAGTTTATCGAAGGGTACAGGGACAGGGTATTCGGGGGGCTACACCTTC
CASSLSKGTGTGYSGGYTF
>TRBD1|14|TRBJ2-7|TRBV10-3|.
TGTGCCATCAGTGAGTGGGGTGGGACAGGGGAGCAGTACTTC
CAISEWGGTGEQYF
>.|16|TRBJ1-4|TRBV3-1/TRBV3-2|.
TGTGCCAGCAGCCAATCGATGGCAGGGGAGAATGAAAAACTGTTTTTT
CASSQSMAGENEKLFF
>.|16|TRBJ2-7|TRBV11-2|.
TGTGCCAGCAGCTTAGACGTCGGGGGAGAGACCTACGAGCAGTACTTC
CASSLDVGGETYEQYF
>.|13|TRBJ2-2|TRBV9|.
TGTGCCAGCAGCCGGGCGAACACCGGGGAGCTGTTTTTT
CASSRANTGELFF
>.|15|TRBJ1-4|TRBV24-1|.
TGTGCCACCAGTGACAACACAGGGAAGTATGAAAAACTGTTTTTT
CATSDNTGKYEKLFF
>.|16|TRBJ1-5|TRBV3-1/TRBV3-2|.
TGTGCCAGCCTCGACAGACCACATTATAGCAATCAGCCCCAGCATTTT
CASLDRPHYSNQPQHF
>TRBD2|16|TRBJ2-2|TRBV9|.
TGTGCCAGCAGCTTAAGACTAGCGGGAGGAACCGGGGAGCTGTTTTTT
CASSLRLAGGTGELFF